This entry is about one TCR beta chain. The data were taken from a study of cytomegalovirus exposure and HLA in healthy donors. Germline loops: CDR1 SEHNR, CDR2 FQNEAQ (reference sequence). The CDR3 sequence is 12 residues long. Deletions cut 1 base from V and 7 bases from J, with 6 bases between. 60 Vbeta and 13 Jbeta primers were used in PCR. Assay: immunoSEQ multiplex PCR; the TCRdb copy retains only in-frame clones and omits some. The table includes over 200,000 clones, 82% detected once. The sequence was obtained from a man in his forties in good health and CMV-seropositive. This chain uses TRBV7-9 with TRBJ2-3, with a tentative D call TRBD2 (5 bases). Sample: PBMCs. This CDR3 reads CASSLGGNTQYF. The CDR3 DNA reads TGTGCCAGCAGCTTAGGAGGGAATACGCAGTATTTT.